Listed below are T cell receptor beta chains from one sample, sequenced in a study of human T cells and chemical hapten exposure. TCRdb re-called the 5' RACE reads through MiXCR, storing one row per CDR3 protein. The profile shows 95,000 to 120,000 distinct CDR3 sequences, around 20% of them singletons. Receptors were obtained from a human donor in good health. CDR3s include the opening cysteine and the closing phenylalanine or tryptophan. The D gene is left open where the match is weak. Size is omitted from some rows. Given values are once, few, many or a class for expanded clones.

clone_size j_call v_call d_call cdr3_aa cdr3_nt
few TRBJ2-7 TRBV20-1 . CSAADPIPYEQYF TGCAGTGCGGCGGACCCGATTCCCTACGAGCAGTACTTC
few TRBJ2-1 TRBV28 TRBD2 CASSLPLAGGPKEQFF TGTGCCAGCAGTTTGCCCCTAGCGGGAGGGCCTAAGGAGCAGTTCTTC
. TRBJ2-5 TRBV25-1 TRBD2 CASSEEGLAGQETQYF TGTGCCAGCAGTGAGGAGGGACTAGCGGGCCAAGAGACCCAGTACTTC
few TRBJ2-7 TRBV5-4 TRBD2 CASTASGGSGYEQYF TGTGCCAGCACCGCGAGTGGCGGGAGTGGCTACGAGCAGTACTTC
. TRBJ2-2 TRBV5-4 . CASSLWPQGGSGELFF TGTGCCAGCAGCTTGTGGCCGCAGGGAGGCAGCGGGGAGCTGTTTTTT
. TRBJ2-7 TRBV5-8 . CASSEGGPRYEQYF TGTGCCAGCAGCGAAGGAGGGCCCCGTTACGAGCAGTACTTC
. TRBJ1-2 TRBV12-3/TRBV12-4 . CASSLGSRVSYGYTF TGTGCCAGCAGTTTGGGATCCAGGGTCAGCTATGGCTACACCTTC
few TRBJ1-5 TRBV18 . CASSQQASNQPQHF TGTGCCAGCTCGCAGCAGGCTAGCAATCAGCCCCAGCATTTT
. TRBJ2-7 TRBV25-1 . CASSLTARYEQYF TGTGCCAGCAGCTTGACAGCTAGGTACGAGCAGTACTTC
. TRBJ1-5 TRBV18 . CASSPSAGKNNQPQHF TGTGCCAGCTCACCTTCTGCCGGGAAAAACAATCAGCCCCAGCATTTT
few TRBJ2-7 TRBV28 . CAVVAGLPISYEQYF TGTGCCGTCGTCGCGGGACTCCCAATCTCCTACGAGCAGTACTTC
many TRBJ2-1 TRBV29-1 . CSVEGAGPYNEQFF TGCAGCGTTGAGGGAGCGGGCCCCTACAATGAGCAGTTCTTC
. TRBJ2-3 TRBV2 . CASMGSGVQTDTQYF TGTGCCAGCATGGGGTCTGGGGTACAAACAGATACGCAGTATTTT
few TRBJ2-4 TRBV10-3 . CAISDSKLAKNIQYF TGTGCCATCAGTGATTCGAAACTAGCCAAAAACATTCAGTACTTC
once TRBJ2-1 TRBV29-1 . CSVPDPIRTVYNEQFF TGCAGCGTGCCTGACCCAATCAGGACAGTATACAATGAGCAGTTCTTC
few TRBJ1-4 TRBV10-3 . CAISGRSNEKLFF TGTGCCATCTCGGGACGGAGTAATGAAAAACTGTTTTTT
. TRBJ1-1 TRBV5-1 . CASSLGQASTEAFF TGCGCCAGCAGCTTGGGACAGGCATCCACTGAAGCTTTCTTT
few TRBJ1-1 TRBV7-3 . CASSLQGKNTEAFF TGTGCCAGCAGCCTACAGGGTAAGAACACTGAAGCTTTCTTT
few TRBJ1-2 TRBV18 . CASSPPGDGYTF TGTGCCAGCTCACCACCAGGGGATGGCTACACCTTC
. TRBJ1-1 TRBV27 . CASSLGAGLNYGSTEAFF TGTGCCAGCAGTTTAGGGGCAGGGTTAAATTATGGTTCCACTGAAGCTTTCTTT
. TRBJ1-4 TRBV12-3/TRBV12-4 . CASSSGGESEKLFF TGTGCCAGCAGTTCCGGGGGGGAGAGTGAAAAACTGTTTTTT
. TRBJ1-1 TRBV4-2 . CASSQEADTEAFF TGTGCCAGCAGCCAAGAGGCAGATACTGAAGCTTTCTTT
few TRBJ1-5 TRBV4-1 . CASSQSGGGQPQHF TGCGCCAGCAGCCAGTCCGGAGGGGGTCAGCCCCAGCATTTT
. TRBJ2-2 TRBV6-6 . CASSYPLLRQAGELFF TGTGCCAGCAGTTACCCCCTTCTTAGGCAAGCCGGGGAGCTGTTTTTT
. TRBJ1-2 TRBV7-4 . CASSLWGPGNYGYTF TGTGCCAGCAGCTTATGGGGGCCAGGTAACTATGGCTACACCTTC
few TRBJ1-1 TRBV20-1 TRBD1 CSATPGQPTLEAFF TGCAGTGCTACCCCGGGACAGCCGACCCTAGAAGCTTTCTTT
. TRBJ1-5 TRBV7-8 TRBD1 CASSSRTGGENNQPQHF TGTGCCAGCAGCTCGCGGACAGGGGGCGAAAACAATCAGCCCCAGCATTTT
few TRBJ2-1 TRBV9 TRBD2 CASSVGLAGGNNEQFF TGTGCCAGCAGCGTTGGACTAGCGGGAGGTAACAATGAGCAGTTCTTC
. TRBJ2-6 TRBV12-3/TRBV12-4 . CASSPQGGLSSGANVLTF TGTGCCAGCAGTCCGCAGGGTGGCCTAAGCTCTGGGGCCAACGTCCTGACTTTC
. TRBJ1-1 TRBV29-1 . CSVELGAMNTEAFF TGCAGCGTTGAATTGGGGGCCATGAACACTGAAGCTTTCTTT
few TRBJ1-2 TRBV6-6 . CASSKDSNYGYTF TGTGCCAGCAGCAAGGACAGCAACTATGGCTACACCTTC
. TRBJ2-7 TRBV5-8 TRBD1 CASSRAGTVGYEQYF TGTGCCAGCAGCCGAGCCGGGACAGTGGGCTACGAGCAGTACTTC
. TRBJ1-2 TRBV20-1 . CSARDGGRDYGYTF TGCAGTGCTAGAGACGGGGGGCGCGACTATGGCTACACCTTC
few TRBJ2-2 TRBV27 TRBD2 CASRLGLASGELFF TGTGCCAGCAGATTGGGACTAGCGTCCGGGGAGCTGTTTTTT
few TRBJ2-5 TRBV28 . CASTGGPQETQYF TGTGCCAGCACGGGGGGCCCCCAAGAGACCCAGTACTTC
few TRBJ2-5 TRBV30 TRBD2 CAWSALGAGVLQETQYF TGTGCCTGGAGCGCCCTAGGGGCGGGAGTTTTACAAGAGACCCAGTACTTC
. TRBJ2-7 TRBV29-1 TRBD1 CSVTDRRNSYEQYF TGCAGCGTCACGGACAGGCGGAACTCCTACGAGCAGTACTTC
. TRBJ2-7 TRBV28 TRBD1 CASSLRDRRYEQYF TGTGCCAGCAGTTTACGGGACAGGAGGTACGAGCAGTACTTC
. TRBJ1-4 TRBV13 . CASSLGRRTNEKLFF TGTGCCAGCAGCTTAGGGAGGAGGACTAATGAAAAACTGTTTTTT
. TRBJ1-2 TRBV29-1 . CSVAHRNLDYGYTF TGCAGCGTTGCGCACAGGAACCTTGACTATGGCTACACCTTC
few TRBJ2-7 TRBV20-1 . CSAATPGLASYEQYF TGCAGTGCTGCAACTCCGGGACTGGCCTCCTACGAGCAGTACTTC
. TRBJ2-3 TRBV7-2 . CASSFPGRPDTQYF TGTGCCAGCAGCTTCCCGGGACGACCGGATACGCAGTATTTT
few TRBJ1-2 TRBV3-1 . CASSQDLLHGYTF TGTGCCAGCAGCCAAGATCTCCTGCATGGCTACACCTTC
few TRBJ2-5 TRBV11-2 TRBD1 CASSHGTGKQETQYF TGTGCCAGCAGCCATGGGACAGGGAAACAAGAGACCCAGTACTTC
few TRBJ2-1 TRBV11-3 TRBD2 CASSLDGLAGGDEQFF TGTGCCAGCAGCTTAGATGGACTAGCGGGAGGTGATGAGCAGTTCTTC
. TRBJ2-1 TRBV3-1 . CASSQDSPRGGSRIGSEQFF TGTGCCAGCAGCCAAGATAGCCCCAGGGGGGGTAGTAGGATCGGGAGTGAGCAGTTCTTC
. TRBJ2-6 TRBV28 TRBD1 CASEGQGKSGANVLTF TGTGCCAGCGAGGGACAGGGGAAGTCTGGGGCCAACGTCCTGACTTTC
few TRBJ1-1 TRBV14 . CASSQFPGDTEAFF TGTGCCAGCAGCCAATTCCCTGGGGACACTGAAGCTTTCTTT
few TRBJ1-1 TRBV5-8 . CASSLRLTMNTEAFF TGTGCCAGCAGCTTGAGATTGACTATGAACACTGAAGCTTTCTTT
. TRBJ1-1 TRBV14 TRBD1 CASSSWTGKTTEAFF TGTGCCAGCAGCTCCTGGACAGGGAAGACCACTGAAGCTTTCTTT
few TRBJ2-6 TRBV13 TRBD1 CASSSQGDPTYSGANVLTF TGTGCCAGCAGCTCCCAGGGGGATCCAACCTACTCTGGGGCCAACGTCCTGACTTTC
many TRBJ2-5 TRBV4-1 TRBD1 CASSQGDRGSQETQYF TGCGCCAGCAGCCAAGGGGACAGGGGCTCACAAGAGACCCAGTACTTC